This record looks at one T cell receptor beta chain sequence and its context. The antigen is not known. These data are taken from a study of blood T cells in healthy people across ages. Using a J-beta primer mix together with a sample-barcoded 5' primer, a second PCR was run for roughly 6 to 11 cycles. TCRdb independently ran MiXCR on the 5' RACE reads; one entry per CDR3 protein. The sample holds around 1,500,000 distinct CDR3 sequences, about 43% seen once. The CDR3 runs 14 residues. V lost 1 base and J lost 4, with 9 bases in between. From germline, CDR1 is SGHTA and CDR2 FQGNSA. The study, taken as a whole, reports: Diversity was estimated from one million T cells, and these estimates were considered underestimates.

The source material was blood. The TCR sequence derives from a young woman in good health. The chain is built from TRBV7-2 and TRBJ2-3; D is uncertain. For the CDR3, the DNA is TGTGCCAGCAGCTTAGTGATAAAGGCAGATACGCAGTATTTT. The encoded protein is CASSLVIKADTQYF.